This TCR beta chain was sequenced for a study of blood T cell repertoires in COVID-19. CDR3 length: 13 amino acids. Trimming pared 6 bases from V and 9 bases from J, leaving 15 bases between. The germline CDR1 and CDR2 sequences are MNHNY and SVGAGI (reference sequence). The protocol was immunoSEQ multiplex PCR, while the TCRdb copy is restricted to in-frame clones and leaves out a portion. The data show 150,000 to 250,000 clones, around four fifths seen once. The sequenced material came from peripheral blood. This TCR derives from a human donor with acute or convalescent COVID-19. The donor label of this sample is uncertain. The genes are TRBV6-6 and TRBJ1-3; D is unresolved. CDR3 protein: CASSPERLTTIYF. As DNA, the CDR3 is TGTGCCAGCAGCCCCGAGCGACTTACCACCATATATTTT.